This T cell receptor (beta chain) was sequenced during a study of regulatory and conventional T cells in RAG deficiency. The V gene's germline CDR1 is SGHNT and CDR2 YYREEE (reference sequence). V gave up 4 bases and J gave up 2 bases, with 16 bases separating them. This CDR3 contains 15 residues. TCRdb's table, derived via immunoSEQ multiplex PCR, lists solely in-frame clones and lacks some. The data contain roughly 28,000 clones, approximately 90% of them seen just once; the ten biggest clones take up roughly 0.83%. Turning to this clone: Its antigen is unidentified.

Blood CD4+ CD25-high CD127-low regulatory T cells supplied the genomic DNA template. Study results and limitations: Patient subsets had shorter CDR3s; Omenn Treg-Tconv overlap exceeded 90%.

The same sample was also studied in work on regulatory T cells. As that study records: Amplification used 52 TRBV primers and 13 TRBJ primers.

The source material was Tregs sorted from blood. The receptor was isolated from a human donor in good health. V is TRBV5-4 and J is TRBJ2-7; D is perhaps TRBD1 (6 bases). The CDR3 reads CASSREDSTTYEQYF. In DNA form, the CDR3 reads TGTGCCAGCAGCCGTGAGGACAGTACTACCTACGAGCAGTACTTC.